A selection of T cell receptor beta chains follows, all from one sample in a study of blood T cells in healthy people across ages. TCRdb independently ran MiXCR on the 5' RACE reads; one entry per CDR3 protein. The sample yields 1.5 million to 2 million distinct CDR3 sequences, 28% seen once. Sequenced sample: blood. These receptors were taken from a woman in her 30s in good health. CDR3s include the opening cysteine and the closing phenylalanine or tryptophan. The D gene is left open where the match is weak. The size of a clone is reported for some rows only, either as once, few or many, or as a class for expanded clones.

v_call: TRBV4-3
d_call: NA
clone_size: NA
j_call: TRBJ2-1
cdr3_nt: TGCGCCAGCAGCCCCGATCAGGGCTCCTACAATGAGCAGTTCTTC
cdr3_aa: CASSPDQGSYNEQFF

v_call: TRBV29-1
d_call: NA
clone_size: many
j_call: TRBJ2-7
cdr3_nt: TGCAGCGTTCAAGGGCCCCCCCTCTACGAGCAGTACTTC
cdr3_aa: CSVQGPPLYEQYF

v_call: TRBV28
d_call: TRBD1
clone_size: NA
j_call: TRBJ2-7
cdr3_nt: TGTGCCAGCAGACCTTGGGACAGCTACGAGCAGTACTTC
cdr3_aa: CASRPWDSYEQYF

v_call: TRBV12-3/TRBV12-4
d_call: TRBD1
clone_size: NA
j_call: TRBJ1-4
cdr3_nt: TGTGCCAGCAGTTTAAGGGACAGGGATGAAAAACTGTTTTTT
cdr3_aa: CASSLRDRDEKLFF

v_call: TRBV24-1
d_call: NA
clone_size: NA
j_call: TRBJ2-3
cdr3_nt: TGTGCCACCAGTGTGCCGGGACCTGATTCAGATACGCAGTATTTT
cdr3_aa: CATSVPGPDSDTQYF

v_call: TRBV11-2
d_call: NA
clone_size: NA
j_call: TRBJ1-2
cdr3_nt: TGTGCCAGCAGCTTAGACCCTACAGAGGGCCCCCACTATGGCTACACCTTC
cdr3_aa: CASSLDPTEGPHYGYTF

v_call: TRBV6-5
d_call: NA
clone_size: few
j_call: TRBJ2-7
cdr3_nt: TGTGCCAGCAGTTACTCGAATCGCTCCTACGAGCAGTACTTC
cdr3_aa: CASSYSNRSYEQYF

v_call: TRBV15
d_call: NA
clone_size: NA
j_call: TRBJ2-3
cdr3_nt: TGTGCCACCAGCAGTGGTAGAGTTGGAGGGGCGGGAGATACGCAGTATTTT
cdr3_aa: CATSSGRVGGAGDTQYF

v_call: TRBV30
d_call: NA
clone_size: NA
j_call: TRBJ2-7
cdr3_nt: TGTGCCTGGAGTGGGTTCCCGGTAAAGGAACGGACAACCGGGGGGCAGTACTTC
cdr3_aa: CAWSGFPVKERTTGGQYF

v_call: TRBV5-1
d_call: NA
clone_size: NA
j_call: TRBJ1-5
cdr3_nt: TGCGCCAGCAGCTTGGATCCGGACCGATACAATCAGCCCCAGCATTTT
cdr3_aa: CASSLDPDRYNQPQHF

v_call: TRBV2
d_call: NA
clone_size: NA
j_call: TRBJ1-1
cdr3_nt: TGTGCCAGCACGACGGGGGTTTTGGACACCGGGGAGCGGTTTTTT
cdr3_aa: CASTTGVLDTGERFF

v_call: TRBV28
d_call: TRBD1
clone_size: NA
j_call: TRBJ1-1
cdr3_nt: TGTGCCAGCAGTTTGACGAGGGGGCACACTGAAGCTTTCTTT
cdr3_aa: CASSLTRGHTEAFF

v_call: TRBV28
d_call: NA
clone_size: few
j_call: TRBJ2-3
cdr3_nt: TGTGCCAGCAGTGCCCCTCGGAGGGGGCAAAGCACAGATACGCAGTATTTT
cdr3_aa: CASSAPRRGQSTDTQYF

v_call: TRBV29-1
d_call: NA
clone_size: NA
j_call: TRBJ1-2
cdr3_nt: TGCAGCGCCGGGGACGCCGGCCCTCCTTATGGCTACACCTTC
cdr3_aa: CSAGDAGPPYGYTF

v_call: TRBV12-5
d_call: NA
clone_size: NA
j_call: TRBJ1-2
cdr3_nt: TGTGCTAGTGGTTTGGTACCCCCCGATAACTATGGCTACACCTTC
cdr3_aa: CASGLVPPDNYGYTF

v_call: TRBV7-2
d_call: TRBD2
clone_size: few
j_call: TRBJ2-3
cdr3_nt: TGTGCCAGCAGCTTTAGCGGGACCACCTACTCCCCAGATACGCAGTATTTT
cdr3_aa: CASSFSGTTYSPDTQYF

v_call: TRBV12-3/TRBV12-4
d_call: NA
clone_size: NA
j_call: TRBJ2-3
cdr3_nt: TGTGCCAGCAGCAAAGACAGCACAGATACGGAGTATTTT
cdr3_aa: CASSKDSTDTEYF

v_call: TRBV3-1
d_call: NA
clone_size: NA
j_call: TRBJ2-3
cdr3_nt: TGTGCCAGCAGCCAAGATCACAGAACAGATACGCAGTATTTT
cdr3_aa: CASSQDHRTDTQYF

v_call: TRBV5-1
d_call: TRBD1
clone_size: few
j_call: TRBJ1-2
cdr3_nt: TGCGCCAGCGCTCCCGGGACAGCCTATGGCTACACCTTC
cdr3_aa: CASAPGTAYGYTF

v_call: TRBV12-3/TRBV12-4
d_call: NA
clone_size: many
j_call: TRBJ2-7
cdr3_nt: TGTGCCAGCAGTTTTGAGGACTACGAGCAGTACTTC
cdr3_aa: CASSFEDYEQYF

v_call: TRBV7-9
d_call: NA
clone_size: NA
j_call: TRBJ2-7
cdr3_nt: TGTGCCAGCAGCCCCCTGGGGGAGAGGCAGTACTTC
cdr3_aa: CASSPLGERQYF

v_call: TRBV7-2
d_call: NA
clone_size: NA
j_call: TRBJ2-1
cdr3_nt: TGTGCCAGCAGCTTCCAGGGTTGTAATGAGCAGTTCTTC
cdr3_aa: CASSFQGCNEQFF

v_call: TRBV7-9
d_call: NA
clone_size: NA
j_call: TRBJ2-2
cdr3_nt: TGTGCCAGCAGCCCCCTCGTGTCCACCGGGGAGCTGTTTTTT
cdr3_aa: CASSPLVSTGELFF

v_call: TRBV11-2
d_call: NA
clone_size: few
j_call: TRBJ2-7
cdr3_nt: TGTGCCAACAGCTCCTACATCGCTTACGAGCAGTACTTC
cdr3_aa: CANSSYIAYEQYF

v_call: TRBV20-1
d_call: NA
clone_size: few
j_call: TRBJ1-2
cdr3_nt: TGCAGTCCCTACCGCCCCGAACGGAGTAACTATGGCTACACCTTC
cdr3_aa: CSPYRPERSNYGYTF

v_call: TRBV2
d_call: NA
clone_size: NA
j_call: TRBJ1-1
cdr3_nt: TGTGCCAGCAGTGTTGGGGAAAGCGGCACTGAAGCTTTCTTT
cdr3_aa: CASSVGESGTEAFF

v_call: TRBV10-3
d_call: NA
clone_size: few
j_call: TRBJ1-2
cdr3_nt: TGTGCCATCAGTGAAAGGACAGAAACCCTCTATGGCTACACCTTC
cdr3_aa: CAISERTETLYGYTF

v_call: TRBV27
d_call: NA
clone_size: NA
j_call: TRBJ1-2
cdr3_nt: TGTGCCAGCAGTTTAAGGCCGGGGCTGAACTATGGCTACACCTTC
cdr3_aa: CASSLRPGLNYGYTF

v_call: TRBV4-2
d_call: NA
clone_size: NA
j_call: TRBJ2-7
cdr3_nt: TGTGCCAGCAGCCAAGAAGGTGACTCTACCTACGAGCAGTACTTC
cdr3_aa: CASSQEGDSTYEQYF

v_call: TRBV5-1
d_call: NA
clone_size: NA
j_call: TRBJ1-3
cdr3_nt: TGCGCCAGCAGCTTGGATACTTGGTTGGGGCAGATTGGAAACACCATATATTTT
cdr3_aa: CASSLDTWLGQIGNTIYF

v_call: TRBV27
d_call: TRBD1
clone_size: many
j_call: TRBJ2-7
cdr3_nt: TGTGCCAGTTTCGCGATGGGACAGGGGACCTACGAGCAGTACTTC
cdr3_aa: CASFAMGQGTYEQYF

v_call: TRBV29-1
d_call: NA
clone_size: NA
j_call: TRBJ1-2
cdr3_nt: TGCAGCGTTGGTCGAGCGAACAGGGAAAAATACACCTTC
cdr3_aa: CSVGRANREKYTF

v_call: TRBV10-3
d_call: NA
clone_size: many
j_call: TRBJ2-1
cdr3_nt: TGTGCCGCGACCGCAGCCGGCTCCTACAATGAGCAGTTCTTC
cdr3_aa: CAATAAGSYNEQFF

v_call: TRBV18
d_call: NA
clone_size: few
j_call: TRBJ2-7
cdr3_nt: TGTGCCAGCTCACCGGGCAGCTACTACGAGCAGTACTTC
cdr3_aa: CASSPGSYYEQYF

v_call: TRBV5-1
d_call: NA
clone_size: NA
j_call: TRBJ2-5
cdr3_nt: TGCGCCAGCAGCCCTAGCCAGCAAGAGACCCAGTACTTC
cdr3_aa: CASSPSQQETQYF

v_call: TRBV7-2
d_call: NA
clone_size: many
j_call: TRBJ2-7
cdr3_nt: TGTGCCAGCAGCTTAGGTCGGAGACTCTACGAGCAGTACTTC
cdr3_aa: CASSLGRRLYEQYF

v_call: TRBV20-1
d_call: TRBD2
clone_size: many
j_call: TRBJ2-1
cdr3_nt: TGCAGTGCTGTGAGCCTAGCGGGGGTGGATGAGCAGTTCTTC
cdr3_aa: CSAVSLAGVDEQFF